This section outlines one T cell receptor beta chain sequence together with its context. Enrollment of patients from Seattle took place during active infection, with longitudinal follow-up. Per germline, CDR1 SGHDN and CDR2 FVKESK. Trimming stripped 5 bases from V and 7 bases from J, with 11 bases between. This CDR3 spans 12 amino acids. The data originate from a study of blood T cell repertoires in COVID-19. Background on the study: Samples taken during acute and convalescent COVID-19 were collected in the United States, Italy and Spain.

How the authors handled the data: Amplified reference gene primers provided the basis for estimating nucleated cell counts. TCRdb keeps only in-frame clones here, not all; method: immunoSEQ multiplex PCR. Clonal size and the V and J genes are those of that table, whereas D and trimming came from the DNA. The sample lists around 150,000 clones; about 80% were seen once. V and J are TRBV14 and TRBJ2-5, with a possible D match to TRBD2 (5 bases). The sequenced material came from peripheral blood. The sequence was collected from a woman aged 40 to 50 with COVID-19, enrolled during active disease. The CDR3 sequence: CASSKLDRTQYF. DNA for the CDR3: TGTGCCAGCAGCAAACTAGATCGGACCCAGTACTTC.